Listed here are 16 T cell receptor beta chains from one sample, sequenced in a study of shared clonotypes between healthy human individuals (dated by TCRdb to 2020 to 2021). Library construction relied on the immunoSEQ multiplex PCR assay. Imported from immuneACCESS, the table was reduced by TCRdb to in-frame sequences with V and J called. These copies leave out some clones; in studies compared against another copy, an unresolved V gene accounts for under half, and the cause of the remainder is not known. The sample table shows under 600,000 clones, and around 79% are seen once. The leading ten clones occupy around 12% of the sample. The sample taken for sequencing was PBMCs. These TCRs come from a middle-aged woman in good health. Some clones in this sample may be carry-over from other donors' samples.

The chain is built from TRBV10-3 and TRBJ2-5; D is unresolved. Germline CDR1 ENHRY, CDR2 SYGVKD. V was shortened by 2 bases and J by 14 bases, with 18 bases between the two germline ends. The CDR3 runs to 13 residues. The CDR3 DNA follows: TGTGCCATCAGTGAGAGGGCAGGTTCCCGATGCTACTTC. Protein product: CAISERAGSRCYF.

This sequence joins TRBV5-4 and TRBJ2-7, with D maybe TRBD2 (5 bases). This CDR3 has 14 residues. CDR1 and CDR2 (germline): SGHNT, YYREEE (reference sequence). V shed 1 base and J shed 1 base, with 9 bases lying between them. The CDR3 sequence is CASSLKGSSYEQYF. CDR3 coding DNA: TGTGCCAGCAGCTTGAAAGGGAGTTCCTACGAGCAGTACTTC. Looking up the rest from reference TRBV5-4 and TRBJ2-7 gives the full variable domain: ETGVTQSPTHLIKTRGQQVTLRCSSQSGHNTVSWYQQALGQGPQFIFQYYREEENGRGNFPPRFSGLQFPNYSSELNVNALELDDSALYLCASSLKGSSYEQYFGPGTRLTVT.

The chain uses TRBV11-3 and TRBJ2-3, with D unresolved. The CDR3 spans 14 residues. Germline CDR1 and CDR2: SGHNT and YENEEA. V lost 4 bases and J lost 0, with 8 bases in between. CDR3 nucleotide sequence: TGTGCCAGCAGCTCTTTCAGTAGCACAGATACGCAGTATTTT. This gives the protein CASSSFSSTDTQYF.

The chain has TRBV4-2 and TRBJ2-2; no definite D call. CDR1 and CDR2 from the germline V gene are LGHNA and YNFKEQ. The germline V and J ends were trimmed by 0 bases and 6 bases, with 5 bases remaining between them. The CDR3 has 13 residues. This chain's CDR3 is CASSQDRAGELFF. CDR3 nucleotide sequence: TGTGCCAGCAGCCAAGATAGGGCCGGGGAGCTGTTTTTT.

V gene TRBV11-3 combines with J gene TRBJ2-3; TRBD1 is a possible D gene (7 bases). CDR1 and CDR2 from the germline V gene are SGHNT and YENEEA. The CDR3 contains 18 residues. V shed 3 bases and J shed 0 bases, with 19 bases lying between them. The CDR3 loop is CASSFSGGPITSTDTQYF. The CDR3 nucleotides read TGTGCCAGCAGCTTTTCAGGGGGGCCCATTACTAGCACAGATACGCAGTATTTT.

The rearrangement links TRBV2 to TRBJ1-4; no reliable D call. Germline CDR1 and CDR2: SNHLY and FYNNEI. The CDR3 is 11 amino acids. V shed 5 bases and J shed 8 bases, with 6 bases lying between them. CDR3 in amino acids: CASSNKEKLFF. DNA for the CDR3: TGTGCCAGCAGTAATAAGGAAAAACTGTTTTTT.

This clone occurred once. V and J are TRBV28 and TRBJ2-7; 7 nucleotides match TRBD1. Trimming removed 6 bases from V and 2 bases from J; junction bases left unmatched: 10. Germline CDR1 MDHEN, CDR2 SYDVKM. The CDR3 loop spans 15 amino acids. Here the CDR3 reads CASSPPPGQPYEQYF. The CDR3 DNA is TGTGCCAGCAGCCCACCCCCGGGACAGCCCTACGAGCAGTACTTC.

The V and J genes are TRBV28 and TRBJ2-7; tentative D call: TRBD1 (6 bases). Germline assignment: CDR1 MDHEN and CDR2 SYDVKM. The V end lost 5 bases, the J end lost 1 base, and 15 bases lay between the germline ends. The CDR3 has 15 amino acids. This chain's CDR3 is CASSLTGYRSYEQYF. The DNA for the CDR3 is TGTGCCAGCAGTCTAACAGGGTACCGGTCCTACGAGCAGTACTTC.

CDR3 in amino acids: CASSPGQGDYGYTF. In DNA, the CDR3 is TGTGCCAGCAGTCCGGGGCAGGGGGACTATGGCTACACCTTC. This chain uses TRBV6-1 with TRBJ1-2, with 7 positions matching TRBD1. The CDR3 is made up of 14 amino acids. The trim removed 5 bases at V and 3 bases at J, leaving 6 bases unmatched. CDR1 is MNHNS and CDR2 is SASEGT in the germline V gene.

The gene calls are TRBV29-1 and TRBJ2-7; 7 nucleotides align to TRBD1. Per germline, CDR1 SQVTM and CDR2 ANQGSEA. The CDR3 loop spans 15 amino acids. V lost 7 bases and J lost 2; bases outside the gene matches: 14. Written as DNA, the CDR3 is TGCAGCGCTCGGGGAGCATCGGGACAGCCCTACGAGCAGTACTTC. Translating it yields CSARGASGQPYEQYF.

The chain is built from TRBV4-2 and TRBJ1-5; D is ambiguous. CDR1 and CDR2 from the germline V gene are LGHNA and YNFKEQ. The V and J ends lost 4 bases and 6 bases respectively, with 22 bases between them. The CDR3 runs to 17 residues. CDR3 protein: CASSPYKHPILGQPQHF. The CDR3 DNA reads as TGTGCCAGCAGCCCCTACAAACACCCCATATTAGGTCAGCCCCAGCATTTT.

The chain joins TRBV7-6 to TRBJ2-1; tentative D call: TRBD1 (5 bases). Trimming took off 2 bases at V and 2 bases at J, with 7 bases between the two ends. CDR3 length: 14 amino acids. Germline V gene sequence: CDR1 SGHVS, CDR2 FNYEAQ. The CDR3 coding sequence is TGTGCCAGCAGCTTACAGGGAACCTACAATGAGCAGTTCTTC. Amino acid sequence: CASSLQGTYNEQFF.

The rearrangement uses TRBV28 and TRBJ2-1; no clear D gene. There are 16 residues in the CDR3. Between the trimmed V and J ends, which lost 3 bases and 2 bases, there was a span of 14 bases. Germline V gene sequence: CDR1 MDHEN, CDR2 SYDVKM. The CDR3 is CASSLSGSPTYNEQFF. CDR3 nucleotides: TGTGCCAGCAGTTTGTCGGGCAGCCCGACCTACAATGAGCAGTTCTTC.

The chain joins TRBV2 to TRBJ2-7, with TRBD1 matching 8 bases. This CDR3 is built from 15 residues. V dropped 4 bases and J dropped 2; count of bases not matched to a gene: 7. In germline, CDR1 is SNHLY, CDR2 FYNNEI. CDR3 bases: TGTGCCAGCAGTGTGATGGGACAGGAACCCTACGAGCAGTACTTC. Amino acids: CASSVMGQEPYEQYF.

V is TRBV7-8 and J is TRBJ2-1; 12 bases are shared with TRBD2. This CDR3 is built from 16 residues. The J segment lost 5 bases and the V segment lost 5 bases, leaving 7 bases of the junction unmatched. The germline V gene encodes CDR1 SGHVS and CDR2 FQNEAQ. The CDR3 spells CASSRWTSGINNEQFF. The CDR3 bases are TGTGCCAGCAGCCGATGGACTAGCGGGATCAACAATGAGCAGTTCTTC.

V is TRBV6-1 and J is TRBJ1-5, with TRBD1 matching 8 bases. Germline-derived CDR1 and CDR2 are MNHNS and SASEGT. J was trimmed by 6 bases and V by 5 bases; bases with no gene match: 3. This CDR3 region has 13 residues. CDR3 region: CASSTGGGQPQHF. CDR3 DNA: TGTGCCAGCAGTACAGGGGGAGGTCAGCCCCAGCATTTT.